In this sample, the clone carrying this TCR beta chain turned up many times. The authors built TCR beta libraries using iRepertoire HTBI primers and Arm-PCR of CDR3 regions. TCRdb reprocessed the multiplex PCR reads with MiXCR, giving one entry per CDR3 protein. The sample has 400,000 to 500,000 distinct CDR3 sequences; less than 15% are singletons. This sample is part of a study of regulatory T cells in long-lasting Graves disease. The time point is: newly diagnosed GD, antithyroid drugs for less than 3 months. PBMCs provided the RNA from which the TCR library was made. The same specimen was also included in a second study, on T cells in Graves' hyperthyroidism and ophthalmopathy.

The sample in question was peripheral blood mononuclear cells (PBMCs), obtained at new diagnosis, from a patient treated with antithyroid drugs. This receptor was identified in a woman aged 50 to 60 with Graves disease.

In DNA, the CDR3 is TGTGCCAGCAGTCAACTAGACTCTCTGAACACCGGGGAGCTGTTTTTT. It codes for CASSQLDSLNTGELFF. The rearrangement joins TRBV6-1 to TRBJ2-2; D perhaps matches TRBD2 (5 bases). Germline CDR1 reads MNHNS; CDR2 reads SASEGT. The CDR3 covers 16 residues. V lost 5 bases, J lost 1 base, and 14 bases lay in between.